This T cell receptor (beta chain) comes out of a study of T-cell reconstitution after alpha-beta-depleted transplantation in children. This clonotype was seen ten or more times. The antigen remains undetermined. Notes on the study in general: Reportedly, roughly two months post-transplant, alpha-beta T cells arose from several hundred expanded graft clones.

Library preparation (for TCRbeta) was performed with unique molecular identifiers. TCRdb redid the calling of the PCR reads with MiXCR, one entry per CDR3 protein. This table holds just over 200,000 distinct CDR3 sequences, about 8.4% found once. This CDR3 comprises 14 residues. Germline CDR1 SQVTM, CDR2 ANQGSEA. V was clipped by 6 bases and J by 2 bases; unmatched bases: 6. This receptor was obtained from a male patient between 2 and 10 years old who had a stem cell transplant for acute myeloid leukemia, so the T cells may come from the graft donor. This chain links TRBV29-1 with TRBJ2-2; 7 nucleotides align to TRBD2. The sample was PBMCs, mostly from graft donor cells, taken 360 days after TCRalphabeta/CD19-depleted stem cell transplant. This CDR3 is CSVHGRDNTGELFF. The CDR3 DNA is TGCAGCGTCCATGGGAGGGATAACACCGGGGAGCTGTTTTTT.